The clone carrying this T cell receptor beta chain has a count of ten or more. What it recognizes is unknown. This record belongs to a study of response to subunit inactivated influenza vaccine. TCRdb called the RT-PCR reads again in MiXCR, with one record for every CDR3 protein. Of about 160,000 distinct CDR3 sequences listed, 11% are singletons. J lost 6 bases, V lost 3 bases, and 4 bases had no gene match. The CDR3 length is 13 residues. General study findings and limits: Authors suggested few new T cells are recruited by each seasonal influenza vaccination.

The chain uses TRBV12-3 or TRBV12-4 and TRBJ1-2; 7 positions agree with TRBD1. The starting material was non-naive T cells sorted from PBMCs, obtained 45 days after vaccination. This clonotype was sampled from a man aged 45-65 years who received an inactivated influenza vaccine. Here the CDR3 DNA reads TGTGCCAGCAGTTTTTTCGACAGGGATGGCTACACCTTC. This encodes CASSFFDRDGYTF.